This paragraph reports one T cell receptor (beta chain). This clonotype was counted only a few times. There is no known antigen for this receptor. No base quality information exists; no much larger clone differs at one position. Reads for this sample came from an Illumina HiSeq 2500. TCR beta libraries were prepared by quantitative 5'-RACE with molecular barcodes. The original methods were these. A new computational method based on a probabilistic model of VDJ rearrangement was used to identify disease-linked TCR variants. In TCRdb, the public reads were trimmed at Q25 with fastp and aligned with MiXCR, with productive beta chains retained. Each CDR3 protein gets just one entry, which takes the most common genes and DNA from the rows behind it. TCRdb, not the original authors, processed these V and J calls. This sample is represented by about 250,000 distinct CDR3 sequences; approximately 30% of them were singletons. The ten largest clonotypes hold approximately 4.4% of the sample.

These data come from a study of CD8 T cells in ankylosing spondylitis (dated by TCRdb to about 2017). Study-wide context: The study set out to find disease-linked TCR variants by profiling T cell receptor beta repertoires in ankylosing spondylitis patients and healthy donors. In total, the full study cohort was made up of roughly 110 healthy donors and 25 or so ankylosing spondylitis patients. Samples of peripheral blood were taken, and for ankylosing spondylitis patients, synovial fluid was collected as well. The study at large found these results: The disease-linked clones showed a CD8+ phenotype and occurred at relatively low frequencies in peripheral blood. A TCR beta motif made up of 7 to 9 highly homologous amino acid variants appeared to be characteristic of blood from ankylosing spondylitis patients. Some motif variants were previously reported in synovial fluid and blood of reactive arthritis patients, suggesting common disease-initiation mechanisms. Significant enrichment of the disease-linked clones was reported in matched synovial fluid samples from ankylosing spondylitis patients.

The sample was blood, either unsorted or a sorted T cell fraction (not recorded which). The clonotype comes from a male donor with ankylosing spondylitis or in good health (not recorded which).

The CDR3 loop reads CASSYSGSGAGELFF. The sequenced DNA is TGTGCCAGCAGTTACTCAGGGTCAGGGGCTGGGGAGCTGTTTTTT. The sequence links TRBV6-5 to TRBJ2-2; perhaps TRBD1 is the D gene, with 6 bases matching. The CDR3 covers 15 residues, taking in both the cysteine and the phenylalanine. Only the CDR3 DNA is retained, 45 bases long and in frame from the first base. The trim is 0 bases for V and 8 bases for J, with a gap of 13 bases between the germline ends. CDR1 and CDR2, looked up from the germline V gene, are MNHEY and SVGAGI.